This T cell receptor (beta chain) was retrieved from a study of cytotoxic CD8 clonotypes in ibrutinib-treated CLL. Study-wide context: Following a median approximately eleven months of treatment, with a range of 6 to 36, response samples were taken. General study results and limits: In sustained-remission versus progressing patients, sampling times differed. Exceeding age-matched healthy donors, baseline clonality also tracked the counts of circulating CD8+ T cells.

For this clone: Its target is not known.

Target depth was 1 in 200,000 to 1 in 1 million T cells, about 10x per clonotype. Profiled with immunoSEQ multiplex PCR; TCRdb holds only in-frame clones, not every one. This repertoire shows around 300,000 clones, almost 80% found once; its top ten account for over 5%. Trimming shortened V by 7 bases and J by 6 bases, and 15 bases separated the two germline ends. In germline, CDR1 is SNHLY, CDR2 FYNNEI. The CDR3 extends over 13 amino acids. The origin of this receptor is a human donor with chronic lymphocytic leukemia. Sequenced material: PBMCs, taken before ibrutinib treatment. The chain couples TRBV2 to TRBJ1-2, with D tentatively TRBD1 (6 bases). The CDR3 bases are TGTGCCAGCACGGCGGGGGCGAGAAATGGCTACACCTTC. It codes for CASTAGARNGYTF. The full variable domain, rest sourced from reference TRBV2 and TRBJ1-2, is EPEVTQTPSHQVTQMGQEVILRCVPISNHLYFYWYRQILGQKVEFLVSFYNNEISEKSEIFDDQFSVERPDGSNFTLKIRSTKLEDSAMYFCASTAGARNGYTFGSGTRLTVV.